This TCR beta chain originates from a study of CD8 T cells in Susac syndrome. This CDR3 spans 14 amino acids. Between the trimmed V and J ends, which lost 7 bases and 3 bases, there was a span of 14 bases. Looked up from germline, CDR1 is SGDLS and CDR2 is YYNGEE. Reverse transcription of roughly 0.5 to 1 ug RNA was carried out with random hexamers. Coverage of TCR beta CDR3 amplification by immunoSEQ multiplex PCR extended to 54 Vbeta and 13 Jbeta. One entry per CDR3 protein results from TCRdb running MiXCR on the immunoSEQ multiplex PCR reads. The sample records a few hundred thousand distinct CDR3 sequences, around 93% being singletons.

The source is a human donor with Susac syndrome. Input material: CD4+ T cells from PBMCs. The chain links TRBV9 to TRBJ2-1; D is perhaps TRBD2 (6 bases). This CDR3 reads CASARASVYNEQFF. CDR3 DNA sequence: TGTGCCAGCGCGAGGGCTAGCGTCTACAATGAGCAGTTCTTC.